A single sample is the source of the 18 T cell receptor beta chains below, sequenced in a study of OX40 agonist ivuxolimab in advanced cancers. Method: immunoSEQ multiplex PCR; TCRdb's copy keeps in-frame clones and lacks some. The sample lists tens of thousands of clones, roughly 81% seen once, with about 55% in the top ten. Sequenced here: CD4+ or CD8+ T cells sorted from blood, sampled in a trial of the OX40 agonist ivuxolimab. These receptor sequences come from an adult with an advanced solid tumor such as melanoma, head and neck, liver or kidney cancer.

This chain joins TRBV2 and TRBJ1-2; TRBD1 aligns across 7 bases. CDR3 length equals 14 residues. Germline V gene sequence: CDR1 SNHLY, CDR2 FYNNEI. V was clipped by 1 base and J by 2 bases; unmatched bases: 1. The CDR3 nucleotides are TGTGCCAGCAGTGAAGGGACAGGAAACTATGGCTACACCTTC. Amino acid sequence: CASSEGTGNYGYTF.

A few counts support this clone. The chain employs TRBV27 and TRBJ1-2; D is unclear. Germline loops: CDR1 MNHEY, CDR2 SMNVEV (reference sequence). The CDR3 spans 14 residues. Trimming stripped 6 bases from V and 3 bases from J, with 14 bases between. The CDR3 is CASSPVVGDYGYTF. The CDR3 nucleotides are TGTGCCAGCAGCCCGGTGGTGGGTGACTATGGCTACACCTTC.

In this sample, this clone turned up a few times. V usage is TRBV2 and J usage is TRBJ2-3, with TRBD1 matching over 8 bases. Trimming cost V 8 bases and J 4 bases; bases outside gene matches: 8. Germline CDR1 SNHLY, CDR2 FYNNEI. The CDR3 is 14 residues long. CDR3: CASGRGLGADTQYF. CDR3 nucleotide sequence: TGTGCCAGCGGCAGGGGGCTCGGGGCAGATACGCAGTATTTT.

This chain joins TRBV2 and TRBJ2-2; D not resolved. Per the germline V gene, CDR1 is SNHLY and CDR2 is FYNNEI. This CDR3 comprises 16 residues. V was trimmed by 5 bases and J by 3 bases, leaving 16 bases between them. The CDR3 nucleotides are TGTGCCAGCAGTCTCATAGTAAGGGTGGACACCGGGGAGCTGTTTTTT. Protein product: CASSLIVRVDTGELFF.

The chain has TRBV28 and TRBJ1-5, with no clear D. Trimming shortened V by 8 bases and J by 5 bases, and 16 bases separated the two germline ends. CDR1 MDHEN and CDR2 SYDVKM come from the germline V gene. The CDR3 extends over 14 amino acids. The CDR3 here is CASAAGVTYQPQHF. The DNA for the CDR3 is TGTGCCAGCGCGGCCGGGGTGACTTATCAGCCCCAGCATTTT.

CDR3 sequence: CASSLVDQGFGNTIYF. In nucleotides, the CDR3 is TGTGCCAGCAGCTTAGTCGACCAGGGGTTTGGAAACACCATATATTTT. The chain uses TRBV7-6 and TRBJ1-3, with a weak D call TRBD1 (6 bases). Per the germline V gene, CDR1 is SGHVS and CDR2 is FNYEAQ. This CDR3 is 16 amino acids long. Trimming shortened V by 1 base and J by 3 bases, and 13 bases separated the two germline ends.

This chain links TRBV2 with TRBJ1-2; TRBD1 matches at 11 bases. The ends lost 4 bases at V and 3 bases at J; junction bases unmatched: 7. CDR1 and CDR2 (germline): SNHLY, FYNNEI. The CDR3 has 16 amino acids. CDR3 region: CASSGQDRGQDYGYTF. CDR3 coding DNA: TGTGCCAGCAGTGGCCAGGACAGGGGGCAAGACTATGGCTACACCTTC.

This sequence joins TRBV6-6 and TRBJ1-5, with no clear D. Trimming stripped 3 bases from V and 3 bases from J, with 9 bases between. This CDR3 has 14 residues. Germline CDR1 and CDR2: MNHNY and SVGAGI (reference sequence). This CDR3 reads CASSYGRNNQPQHF. The CDR3 coding sequence is TGTGCCAGCAGTTATGGGCGGAACAATCAGCCCCAGCATTTT.

J is TRBJ2-5 and V is TRBV28, with no clear D. CDR3 size: 17 residues. Trimming left V 3 bases short and J 4 bases short, with 21 bases between. Germline CDR1 MDHEN, CDR2 SYDVKM. Written as DNA, the CDR3 is TGTGCCAGCAGTTTGGCGCGGTTGGACGTCGGAGCAGAGACCCAGTACTTC. Its translation: CASSLARLDVGAETQYF.

This clone was seen a single time. J is TRBJ2-2 and V is TRBV6-5; unclear D gene. The CDR3 runs to 13 residues. The V gene's germline CDR1 is MNHEY and CDR2 SVGAGI. The ends were cut back, 2 bases at V and 4 bases at J, with 5 bases in the middle. Here the CDR3 reads CASSYGSTGELFF. In DNA form, the CDR3 reads TGTGCCAGCAGTTACGGCAGCACCGGGGAGCTGTTTTTT.

The CDR3 DNA sequence: TGTGCCTGGACGACTAGCGGGGAGTCCCGCTCCTACAATGAGCAGTTCTTC. It yields the protein CAWTTSGESRSYNEQFF. The rearrangement uses TRBV30 and TRBJ2-1; 11 bases are shared with TRBD2. The J segment lost 0 bases and the V segment lost 4 bases, leaving 8 bases of the junction unmatched. CDR1 and CDR2 (germline): GTSNPN, SVGIG (reference sequence). The CDR3 has 17 amino acids.

This clone rates as medium-sized (0.01 to 0.1%). This chain connects TRBV4-1 to TRBJ2-7; 11 bases are a match to TRBD1. From germline, CDR1 is MGHRA and CDR2 YSYEKL. This CDR3 contains 13 residues. Germline trimming cut 5 bases from V and 3 bases from J; bases unmatched to any gene: 0. CDR3 amino acids: CASSGTGGYEQYF. The CDR3, as DNA: TGCGCCAGCAGCGGGACAGGGGGCTACGAGCAGTACTTC.

V is TRBV30 and J is TRBJ2-1; 12 bases line up with TRBD2. Germline-derived CDR1 and CDR2 are GTSNPN and SVGIG (reference sequence). The CDR3 consists of 14 residues. V shed 2 bases, J shed 8 bases, and the junction held 4 bases outside the gene matches. The CDR3 here is CAWSLTSGGDEQFF. CDR3 DNA sequence: TGTGCCTGGAGTCTGACTAGCGGGGGTGATGAGCAGTTCTTC. Together with reference TRBV30 and TRBJ2-1, the CDR3 gives the full variable domain: SQTIHQWPATLVQPVGSPLSLECTVEGTSNPNLYWYRQAAGRGLQLLFYSVGIGQISSEVPQNLSASRPQDRQFILSSKKLLLSDSGFYLCAWSLTSGGDEQFFGPGTRLTVL.

This clone is a singleton in its sample. The chain uses TRBV5-1 and TRBJ2-5; TRBD2 matches at 14 bases. Germline V gene lookup returns CDR1 SGHRS and CDR2 YFSETQ. CDR3 size: 16 residues. The V segment lost 4 bases and the J segment 2 bases; nucleotides outside the gene matches: 4. The CDR3 protein is CASSIRLAGGQETQYF. The DNA of the CDR3 is TGCGCCAGCAGCATAAGACTAGCGGGGGGGCAAGAGACCCAGTACTTC.

This rearrangement joins TRBV4-1 to TRBJ1-2, with a weak D call TRBD1 (5 bases). The CDR3 runs to 16 residues. Germline assignment: CDR1 MGHRA and CDR2 YSYEKL. Trimming removed 2 bases from V and 1 base from J, with 14 bases in between. CDR3 residues: CASSQPLGGLNYGYTF. CDR3 bases: TGCGCCAGCAGCCAACCGCTCGGGGGACTTAACTATGGCTACACCTTC.

This clone was seen a few times. The rearrangement joins TRBV13 to TRBJ2-7; maybe TRBD2 (6 bases). Trimming took off 5 bases at V and 6 bases at J, with 20 bases between the two ends. The germline gives CDR1 PRHDT, CDR2 FYEKMQ (reference sequence). This CDR3 region has 15 residues. The CDR3 region has the DNA TGTGCCAGCAGCACTGAGGGAGGAACTTCGGCCGAGCAGTACTTC. As protein: CASSTEGGTSAEQYF.

The V gene is TRBV27, the J gene TRBJ2-2, with D possibly matching TRBD1 (6 bases). Germline CDR1 MNHEY, CDR2 SMNVEV (reference sequence). Trimming pared 3 bases from V and 6 bases from J, leaving 14 bases between. The CDR3 contains 15 residues. The CDR3 sequence: CASSFRTAAAGELFF. The CDR3 DNA sequence: TGTGCCAGCAGTTTCCGGACAGCTGCAGCCGGGGAGCTGTTTTTT.

The V gene is TRBV19, the J gene TRBJ2-6; TRBD1 agrees at 10 bases. V shed 4 bases, J shed 4 bases, and the junction held 13 bases outside the gene matches. Germline V gene lookup returns CDR1 LNHDA and CDR2 SQIVND (reference sequence). The CDR3 sequence is 19 residues long. The CDR3 sequence is CASSRAGTGVFSGANVLTF. The DNA for the CDR3 is TGTGCCAGTAGTAGAGCCGGGACAGGGGTCTTTTCCGGGGCCAACGTCCTGACTTTC.